The next 19 T cell receptor beta chains were all read from a single sample in a study of response to subunit inactivated influenza vaccine. TCRdb called the RT-PCR reads again in MiXCR, with one record for every CDR3 protein. The table lists hundreds of thousands of distinct CDR3 sequences, about 15% of them singletons, with approximately 7% in the top ten. The specimen was PBMCs from blood, collected around 15 days before vaccination. These receptors came from a man over 45 who received an inactivated influenza vaccine.

The table lists this clonotype with a few counts. V is TRBV3-1 and J is TRBJ1-2; D is undetermined. The germline V and J ends were trimmed by 3 bases and 5 bases, with 7 bases remaining between them. This CDR3 spans 12 amino acids. Per germline, CDR1 LGHDT and CDR2 YNNKEL (reference sequence). CDR3 region: CASSQDLYGYTF. Here the CDR3 DNA reads TGTGCCAGCAGCCAGGACCTTTATGGCTACACCTTC. The entire variable domain, with the rest obtained from reference TRBV3-1 and TRBJ1-2, is as follows: DTAVSQTPKYLVTQMGNDKSIKCEQNLGHDTMYWYKQDSKKFLKIMFSYNNKELIINETVPNRFSPKSPDKAHLNLHINSLELGDSAVYFCASSQDLYGYTFGSGTRLTVV.

This chain joins TRBV7-2 and TRBJ1-5; 8 bases agree with TRBD1. Trimming cost V 7 bases and J 5 bases; bases outside gene matches: 7. Germline CDR1 is SGHTA and CDR2 is FQGNSA. The CDR3 consists of 14 residues. The CDR3 here is CASTPGTGDQPQHF. The CDR3 DNA reads TGTGCCAGCACCCCAGGGACAGGCGATCAGCCCCAGCATTTT.

The chain employs TRBV29-1 and TRBJ1-2; 7 nucleotides align to TRBD1. Germline V lookup: CDR1 SQVTM, CDR2 ANQGSEA. The CDR3 is 14 amino acids. V was pared by 7 bases and J by 0 bases, with 8 bases of the junction left unmatched. For the CDR3, the DNA is TGCAGCGCTGACAGGGTTGGAGCTAACTATGGCTACACCTTC. Translating gives CSADRVGANYGYTF.

The chain has TRBV6-1 and TRBJ2-7, with 7 bases aligning to TRBD1. This CDR3 is 15 amino acids long. Germline V gives CDR1 MNHNS, CDR2 SASEGT. Unmatched junction bases numbered 13, after V lost 8 bases and J lost 3 bases. The DNA of the CDR3 is TGTGCCAGCTGGTCGGTCTCGGGACAGAGCTACGAGCAGTACTTC. Translated: CASWSVSGQSYEQYF.

This clonotype turned up a few times. This rearrangement joins TRBV27 to TRBJ1-2, with a weak D call TRBD1 (6 bases). CDR1 MNHEY and CDR2 SMNVEV come from the germline V gene (reference sequence). The CDR3 contains 15 residues. Trimming cost V 4 bases and J 8 bases, with 20 bases left between them. CDR3 region: CASSSGTGAIRGYTF. For the CDR3, the DNA is TGTGCCAGCAGTTCCGGGACGGGGGCTATCAGGGGCTACACCTTC.

This clonotype was seen a handful of times. The gene calls are TRBV19 and TRBJ2-2; 10 bases agree with TRBD2. The CDR3 runs 14 residues. Germline V CDR1 and CDR2: LNHDA, SQIVND (reference sequence). Trimming removed 7 bases from V and 4 bases from J; junction bases left unmatched: 3. The CDR3 coding sequence is TGTGCCAGTATGCAGCGGGGGGGCACCGGGGAGCTGTTTTTT. It codes for CASMQRGGTGELFF.

The chain recombines TRBV7-2 with TRBJ2-7; 10 positions match TRBD1. Germline values: CDR1 SGHTA, CDR2 FQGNSA. V shed 0 bases and J 1 base; nucleotides not matched to a gene: 12. This CDR3 region has 19 residues. This CDR3 reads CASSLAHPVWDRGSYEQYF. The CDR3 nucleotides read TGTGCCAGCAGCTTAGCGCACCCCGTATGGGACAGGGGATCCTACGAGCAGTACTTC.

The rearrangement uses TRBV6-6 and TRBJ2-3; no firm D call. The ends were cut back, 6 bases at V and 2 bases at J, with 9 bases in the middle. CDR1 and CDR2 (germline): MNHNY, SVGAGI (reference sequence). The CDR3 runs 13 residues. The CDR3 loop reads CASRPSATDTQYF. CDR3 coding DNA: TGTGCCAGCAGACCCTCGGCCACAGATACGCAGTATTTT.

This chain joins TRBV29-1 and TRBJ2-7; 7 bases align to TRBD2. The germline CDR1 and CDR2 sequences are SQVTM and ANQGSEA. CDR3 length equals 14 residues. Unmatched junction bases numbered 6, after V lost 4 bases and J lost 0 bases. Here the CDR3 DNA reads TGCAGCGTTGCGACCGGGGGGAGCTCCTACGAGCAGTACTTC. The encoded protein is CSVATGGSSYEQYF.

The CDR3 nucleotides are TGTGCCAGCAGGACCGCGGACTACCTGGGTACGCAGTATTTT. Protein sequence: CASRTADYLGTQYF. This sequence joins TRBV28 and TRBJ2-3, with D perhaps TRBD2 (6 bases). From germline, CDR1 is MDHEN and CDR2 SYDVKM. The CDR3 consists of 14 residues. Trimming cost V 6 bases and J 8 bases, with 18 bases left between them. Full variable domain (rest looked up from reference TRBV28 and TRBJ2-3): DVKVTQSSRYLVKRTGEKVFLECVQDMDHENMFWYRQDPGLGLRLIYFSYDVKMKEKGDIPEGYSVSREKKERFSLILESASTNQTSMYLCASRTADYLGTQYFGPGTRLTVL.

This chain uses TRBV7-2 with TRBJ1-1; D call uncertain. V was trimmed by 3 bases and J by 0 bases, leaving 8 bases between them. Germline CDR1 is SGHTA and CDR2 is FQGNSA. The CDR3 is made up of 14 amino acids. The CDR3 bases are TGTGCCAGCAGCTTTAGCCTCATGAACACTGAAGCTTTCTTT. Translated, it gives CASSFSLMNTEAFF.

The sample holds many counts of this clonotype. This chain links TRBV7-2 with TRBJ2-7, with 8 bases identical to TRBD1. Germline V lookup: CDR1 SGHTA, CDR2 FQGNSA. The V gene end was trimmed by 6 bases and the J gene end by 2 bases; junction bases not matched to a gene: 3. The CDR3 has 13 amino acids. CDR3 nucleotides: TGTGCCAGCAGATTGACAGGGGCCTACGAGCAGTACTTC. Translation gives CASRLTGAYEQYF.

This chain connects TRBV5-1 to TRBJ2-3; 7 bases line up with TRBD1. Germline trimming cut 0 bases from V and 4 bases from J; bases unmatched to any gene: 5. The CDR3 has 15 residues. Germline V lookup: CDR1 SGHRS, CDR2 YFSETQ. The CDR3 is CASSLDRGSADTQYF. The CDR3 nucleotides are TGCGCCAGCAGCTTGGACAGGGGAAGTGCAGATACGCAGTATTTT.

The genes are TRBV30 and TRBJ2-1; D is undetermined. This CDR3 region has 14 residues. Trimming took off 3 bases at V and 4 bases at J, with 13 bases between the two ends. The germline V gene has CDR1 GTSNPN and CDR2 SVGIG (reference sequence). The CDR3 bases are TGTGCCTGGAGACAGCACCTCATGTACAATGAGCAGTTCTTC. It translates to CAWRQHLMYNEQFF.

Details on this clonotype: Being one base from a much bigger clone, this may be a read error. V is TRBV6-2 or TRBV6-3 and J is TRBJ2-2; maybe TRBD2 (5 bases). The CDR3 length is 13 residues. Germline V gene lookup returns CDR1 MNHEY and CDR2 SVGEGT. CDR3 sequence reads: CASSWVVSGEPFF. DNA for the CDR3: TGTGCCAGCAGTTGGGTGGTGTCCGGGGAGCCGTTTTTT.

As regards this clonotype: A much bigger clone sits one base away, suggesting this may be a read error. This chain connects TRBV6-2 or TRBV6-3 to TRBJ2-3; possibly TRBD2 for D (6 bases). Per the germline V gene, CDR1 is MNHEY and CDR2 is SVGEGT. The V end lost 0 bases, the J end lost 6 bases, and 13 bases lay between the germline ends. This CDR3 contains 15 residues. CDR3 in amino acids: CASSYSKTSYDTQYF. The CDR3 nucleotides read TGTGCCAGCAGTTACTCGAAGACTAGTTACGATACGCAGTATTTT.

This clonotype was counted a single time. The chain joins TRBV14 to TRBJ2-4; D gene uncertain. Germline-derived CDR1 and CDR2 are SGHDN and FVKESK. The CDR3 runs 13 residues. Trimming cost V 2 bases and J 10 bases, with 12 bases left between them. CDR3 sequence reads: CASSQFRSPIQYF. The CDR3 DNA reads TGTGCCAGCAGCCAATTCAGGAGTCCTATTCAGTACTTC.

This clonotype was counted at least ten times. This chain links TRBV30 with TRBJ2-5; D not certain. CDR1 is GTSNPN, CDR2 SVGIG, per germline (reference sequence). The CDR3 extends over 12 amino acids. Deletions cut 1 base from V and 3 bases from J, with 6 bases between. The CDR3 nucleotides read TGTGCCTGGAGTGGGCTAGAAGAGACCCAGTACTTC. Amino acid sequence: CAWSGLEETQYF.

As regards this clonotype: A much larger clone lies a single base off, so this may be a read error. The V gene is TRBV7-2, the J gene TRBJ2-6; D is perhaps TRBD1 (6 bases). CDR1 is SGHTA, CDR2 FQGNSA, per germline. This CDR3 contains 15 residues. V was clipped by 4 bases and J by 0 bases, with 7 bases between them. CDR3 coding DNA: TGTGCCAGCAGCTCGGACAGCTCTGGGGCCAACGTCCTGACTTTC. Translating gives CASSSDSSGANVLTF.